This entry is about one T cell receptor (beta chain). The antigen is not known. This sample is drawn from a study of circulating tumor DNA in untreated peripheral T-cell lymphoma. The study's findings and limits: In over 60% of patients, tumor-specific clonotypes were identified.

Using immunoSEQ multiplex PCR, the repertoire was profiled, and TCRdb retains in-frame clones only, with some absent. The sample comprises roughly 2,000 clones, over 75% of which are singletons, and 73% rests with the top ten. From germline, CDR1 is MNHGY and CDR2 SAAAGT. The length of the CDR3 is 14 residues. V was cut by 3 bases and J by 6 bases, with 13 bases left in between. The tumor tissue sample was taken at baseline before any treatment. The sequencing sample was made of tumor tissue. V is TRBV6-8 and J is TRBJ2-3; D is ambiguous. This sequence originates from a human donor with peripheral T-cell lymphoma. In DNA form, the CDR3 reads TGTGCCAGCAGTTATCGAGGCGATGCGGATACGCAGTATTTT. Amino acids: CASSYRGDADTQYF.